This TCR beta chain was identified during a study of T cells in Graves' hyperthyroidism and ophthalmopathy. This clonotype has ten or more counts. Its target is unknown. The V gene lost 2 bases and the J gene lost 5 bases, with 6 bases spanning the gap. The CDR3 contains 11 residues. Germline CDR1 and CDR2: GTSNPN and SVGIG (reference sequence). Inclusion characteristics of ophthalmopathy patients comprised a Clinical Activity Score of at least 3, a NOSPECS grade of at least 4, and duration under 3 months. Amplification yielded TCR beta CDR3 regions, with RNA transcripts as the source. Researchers ran a first-round RT-PCR on the TCR CDR3 using the HTBI primer set. TCRdb processed the multiplex PCR reads anew with MiXCR; each CDR3 protein has one entry. The table lists about 640,000 distinct CDR3 sequences, around 21% of them singletons. Whole-study results and caveats: Expanded thyroid clonotypes (above 0.001) were mostly also found in blood.

The sample consisted of blood. This TCR was sampled from a man aged 25-40 years with Graves' ophthalmopathy. This chain joins TRBV30 and TRBJ1-2; D ambiguous. The CDR3 sequence: CAWSLGYGYTF. CDR3 coding DNA: TGTGCCTGGAGTTTGGGGTATGGCTACACCTTC.